This note documents a single T cell receptor (beta chain) sequence. Its antigen is unidentified. This CDR3 has 16 amino acids. Germline V CDR1 and CDR2: SGHDT, YYEEEE. V lost 0 bases and J lost 1; bases outside the gene matches: 5. The source of the sample is a study of OX40 agonist ivuxolimab in advanced cancers. Study summary: At doses from 0.01 to 10 mg/kg, patients were given intravenous ivuxolimab every 2 weeks. Study results and limitations: On average, CD8+ T cells had more expanded clones than CD4+.

The protocol was immunoSEQ multiplex PCR, while the TCRdb copy is restricted to in-frame clones and leaves out a portion. The data contain approximately 69,000 clones, roughly 80% of them singletons. The J gene is TRBJ2-5, the V gene TRBV5-6, with TRBD2 identical over 8 bases. The origin of this receptor is an adult with an advanced solid tumor such as melanoma, head and neck, liver or kidney cancer. The material sequenced was CD4+ or CD8+ T cells sorted from blood, taken in a trial of the OX40 agonist ivuxolimab. CDR3 nucleotides: TGTGCCAGCAGCTTGGATCTAGCGGGTCTCCAAGAGACCCAGTACTTC. Amino acids: CASSLDLAGLQETQYF.